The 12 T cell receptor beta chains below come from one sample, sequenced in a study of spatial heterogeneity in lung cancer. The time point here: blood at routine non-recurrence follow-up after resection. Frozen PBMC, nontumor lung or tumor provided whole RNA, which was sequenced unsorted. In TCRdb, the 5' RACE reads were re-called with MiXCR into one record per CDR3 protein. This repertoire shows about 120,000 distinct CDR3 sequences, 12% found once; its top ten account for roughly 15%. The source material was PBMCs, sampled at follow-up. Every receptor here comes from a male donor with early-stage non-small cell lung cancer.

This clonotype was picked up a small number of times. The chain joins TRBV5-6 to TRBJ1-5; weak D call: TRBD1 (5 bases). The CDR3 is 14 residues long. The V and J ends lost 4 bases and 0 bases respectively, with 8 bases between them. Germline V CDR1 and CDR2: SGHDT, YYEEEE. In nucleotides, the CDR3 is TGTGCCAGCAGCGTTACAGGTAGCAATCAGCCCCAGCATTTT. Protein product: CASSVTGSNQPQHF. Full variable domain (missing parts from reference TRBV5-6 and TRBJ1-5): DAGVTQSPTHLIKTRGQQVTLRCSPKSGHDTVSWYQQALGQGPQFIFQYYEEEERQRGNFPDRFSGHQFPNYSSELNVNALLLGDSALYLCASSVTGSNQPQHFGDGTRLSIL.

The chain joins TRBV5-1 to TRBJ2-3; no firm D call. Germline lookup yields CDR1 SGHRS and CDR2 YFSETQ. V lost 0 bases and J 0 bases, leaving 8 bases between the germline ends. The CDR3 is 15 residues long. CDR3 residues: CASSLVQGSTDTQYF. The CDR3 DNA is TGCGCCAGCAGCTTGGTCCAAGGAAGCACAGATACGCAGTATTTT.

CDR3 in amino acids: CASSQVGQGGGYTF. Here the CDR3 DNA reads TGTGCCAGCAGCCAAGTGGGACAGGGGGGCGGCTACACCTTC. The chain uses TRBV3-1 and TRBJ1-2, with TRBD1 matching over 11 bases. The CDR3 is 14 residues long. Trimming cost V 1 base and J 8 bases; bases outside gene matches: 3. Germline assignment: CDR1 LGHDT and CDR2 YNNKEL (reference sequence).

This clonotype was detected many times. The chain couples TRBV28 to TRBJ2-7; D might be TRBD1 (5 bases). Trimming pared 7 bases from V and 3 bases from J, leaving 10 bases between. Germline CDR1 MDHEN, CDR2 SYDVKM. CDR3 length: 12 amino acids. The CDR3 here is CASMADNYEQYF. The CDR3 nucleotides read TGTGCCAGCATGGCGGACAACTACGAGCAGTACTTC.

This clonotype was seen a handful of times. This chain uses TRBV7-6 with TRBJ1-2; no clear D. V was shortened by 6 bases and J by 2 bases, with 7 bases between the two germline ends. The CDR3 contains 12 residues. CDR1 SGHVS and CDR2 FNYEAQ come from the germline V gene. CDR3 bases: TGTGCCAGCAGGACACCCAACTATGGCTACACCTTC. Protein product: CASRTPNYGYTF.

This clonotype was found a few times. CDR3 bases: TGCGCCAGCAGTGACGGGACAGTAGAGACCCAGTACTTC. The encoded protein is CASSDGTVETQYF. V is TRBV5-1 and J is TRBJ2-5; 7 bases match TRBD1. Germline CDR1 and CDR2: SGHRS and YFSETQ. With 5 bases clipped from V and 4 bases from J, the junction kept 5 bases outside the gene matches. The CDR3 contains 13 residues.

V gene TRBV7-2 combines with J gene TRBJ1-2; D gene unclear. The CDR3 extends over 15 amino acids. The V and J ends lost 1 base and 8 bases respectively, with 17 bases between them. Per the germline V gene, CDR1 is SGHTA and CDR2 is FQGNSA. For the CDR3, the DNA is TGTGCCAGCAGCTTAGGGGGAGCCCTCCTAGGGGGCTACACCTTC. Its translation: CASSLGGALLGGYTF.

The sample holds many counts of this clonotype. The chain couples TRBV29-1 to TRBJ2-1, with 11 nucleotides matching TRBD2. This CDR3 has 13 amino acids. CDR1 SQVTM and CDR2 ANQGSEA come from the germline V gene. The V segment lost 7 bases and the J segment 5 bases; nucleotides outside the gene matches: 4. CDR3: CSAIAGGNNEQFF. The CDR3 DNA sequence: TGCAGCGCAATAGCGGGGGGGAACAATGAGCAGTTCTTC.

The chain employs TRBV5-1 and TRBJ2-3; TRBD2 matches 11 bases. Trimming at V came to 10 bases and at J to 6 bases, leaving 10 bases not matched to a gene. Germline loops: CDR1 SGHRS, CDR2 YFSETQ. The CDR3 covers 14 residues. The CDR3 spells CACRASGGQDTQYF. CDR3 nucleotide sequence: TGCGCCTGCCGGGCTAGCGGGGGGCAGGATACGCAGTATTTT.

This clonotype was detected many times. The CDR3 loop is CASSPFSRGTEAFF. In DNA, the CDR3 is TGCGCCAGCAGCCCCTTCTCCAGGGGGACTGAAGCTTTCTTT. This chain links TRBV4-1 with TRBJ1-1; 7 bases align to TRBD1. Germline trimming cut 4 bases from V and 5 bases from J; bases unmatched to any gene: 7. Germline lookup yields CDR1 MGHRA and CDR2 YSYEKL. The CDR3 runs to 14 residues.

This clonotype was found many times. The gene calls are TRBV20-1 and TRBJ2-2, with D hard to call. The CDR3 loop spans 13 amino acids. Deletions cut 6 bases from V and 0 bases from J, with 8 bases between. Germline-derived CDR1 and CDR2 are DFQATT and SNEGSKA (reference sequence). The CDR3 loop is CSAGPPNTGELFF. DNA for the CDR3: TGCAGTGCAGGGCCGCCGAACACCGGGGAGCTGTTTTTT.

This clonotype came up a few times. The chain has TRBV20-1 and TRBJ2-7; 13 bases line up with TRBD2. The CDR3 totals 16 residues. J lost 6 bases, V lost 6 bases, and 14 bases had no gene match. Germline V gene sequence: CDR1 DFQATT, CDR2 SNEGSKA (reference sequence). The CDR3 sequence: CSARPQGTSGVREQYF. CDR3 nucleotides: TGCAGTGCAAGACCGCAGGGGACTAGCGGGGTCCGCGAGCAGTACTTC.